These 18 T cell receptor beta chains were all obtained from the same sample, sequenced in a study of T cells in localized non-small cell lung cancer. Assay: immunoSEQ multiplex PCR; the TCRdb copy retains only in-frame clones and omits some. The repertoire holds about 33,000 clones, with about 90% as singletons. The source material was PBMCs, sampled before any cancer treatment. The receptors shown here come from a man aged 40 to 70 with stage II lung adenocarcinoma.

The V gene is TRBV5-1, the J gene TRBJ2-3; D tentatively reads TRBD1 or TRBD2 (5 bases each). The CDR3 spans 16 residues. V shed 1 base and J shed 4 bases, with 16 bases lying between them. Germline V gene data show CDR1 as SGHRS and CDR2 as YFSETQ. CDR3 loop: CASSLIWARDADTQYF. In nucleotides, the CDR3 is TGCGCCAGCAGCTTGATCTGGGCAAGGGACGCAGATACGCAGTATTTT.

The CDR3 region has the DNA TGTGCCAGCAGTGTGGACAGGTTGGTCACTGAAGCTTTCTTT. This gives the protein CASSVDRLVTEAFF. The J gene is TRBJ1-1, the V gene TRBV27; the match to TRBD1 covers 7 bases. The J segment lost 4 bases and the V segment lost 5 bases, leaving 7 bases of the junction unmatched. CDR1 and CDR2 from the germline V gene are MNHEY and SMNVEV (reference sequence). The CDR3 is 14 residues long.

The chain carries TRBV4-1 and TRBJ2-3; D ambiguous. This CDR3 spans 14 amino acids. Germline CDR1 MGHRA, CDR2 YSYEKL. V lost 3 bases and J 4 bases, leaving 11 bases between the germline ends. This CDR3 is CASSQTSAADTQYF. The CDR3 coding sequence is TGCGCCAGCAGCCAGACCTCTGCGGCAGATACGCAGTATTTT.

In its sample, this clone was seen once. One junction end disagrees with the germline gene, perhaps due to a read error. The chain links TRBV25-1 to TRBJ2-7, with D possibly TRBD2 on 6 matching bases. CDR1 MGHDK and CDR2 SYGVNS come from the germline V gene. This CDR3 contains 12 residues. CDR3 amino acids: CASSSPSGTALF. CDR3 nucleotides: TGTGCCAGCAGTTCGCCTTCCGGGACTGCCCTTTTC.

The chain employs TRBV5-5 and TRBJ2-3; 7 bases line up with TRBD2. The germline V gene encodes CDR1 SGHKS and CDR2 YYEKEE (reference sequence). The CDR3 runs 16 residues. The trim removed 0 bases at V and 2 bases at J, leaving 6 bases unmatched. The CDR3 here is CASSLGAGKATDTQYF. In nucleotides, the CDR3 is TGTGCCAGCAGCTTGGGAGCGGGAAAGGCCACAGATACGCAGTATTTT.

The chain joins TRBV5-1 to TRBJ1-1; no definite D call. V lost 2 bases, J lost 1 base, and 3 bases lay in between. Germline V gene sequence: CDR1 SGHRS, CDR2 YFSETQ. The CDR3 covers 12 residues. The CDR3 DNA reads as TGCGCCAGCAGCTTACAGAACACTGAAGCTTTCTTT. This sequence encodes CASSLQNTEAFF. Combining the CDR3 with reference TRBV5-1 and TRBJ1-1 gives the whole variable domain KAGVTQTPRYLIKTRGQQVTLSCSPISGHRSVSWYQQTPGQGLQFLFEYFSETQRNKGNFPGRFSGRQFSNSRSEMNVSTLELGDSALYLCASSLQNTEAFFGQGTRLTVV.

This rearrangement joins TRBV11-3 to TRBJ2-1; D possibly matches TRBD1 or TRBD2 (5 bases each). Trimming pared 1 base from V and 8 bases from J, leaving 15 bases between. Germline CDR1 reads SGHNT; CDR2 reads YENEEA. This CDR3 has 15 residues. The CDR3 nucleotides read TGTGCCAGCAGCTTAGCCGGGACCAGCGTCTATGAGCAGTTCTTC. Encoded protein: CASSLAGTSVYEQFF.

The chain uses TRBV7-9 and TRBJ2-7; D is unresolved. CDR1 and CDR2 from the germline V gene are SEHNR and FQNEAQ (reference sequence). The V end was cut by 5 bases, the J end by 1 base, with 12 bases between. CDR3 length: 14 residues. The CDR3 DNA follows: TGTGCCAGCAGCCTCCCGGGTAGGTCCTACGAGCAGTACTTC. This encodes CASSLPGRSYEQYF.

The rearrangement links TRBV7-2 to TRBJ2-1; D unclear. This CDR3 has 16 amino acids. Trimming removed 1 base from V and 0 bases from J, with 10 bases in between. From germline, CDR1 is SGHTA and CDR2 FQGNSA. CDR3 nucleotide sequence: TGTGCCAGCAGCTTAGAAGGGCCGAGCTCCTACAATGAGCAGTTCTTC. This sequence encodes CASSLEGPSSYNEQFF.

This chain links TRBV6-1 with TRBJ2-2; a possible D gene is TRBD2 (5 bases). Trimming removed 2 bases at V and 6 bases at J, with 13 bases between. The CDR3 consists of 15 residues. Germline assignment: CDR1 MNHNS and CDR2 SASEGT. The CDR3 reads CASSETLVRSGELFF. The DNA of the CDR3 is TGTGCCAGCAGTGAAACACTAGTCCGGTCCGGGGAGCTGTTTTTT.

The V gene is TRBV6-1, the J gene TRBJ1-4, with D possibly matching TRBD1 (6 bases). The CDR3 covers 15 residues. Trimming left V 0 bases short and J 8 bases short, with 13 bases between. CDR1 MNHNS and CDR2 SASEGT come from the germline V gene. DNA for the CDR3: TGTGCCAGCAGTGAAGCTTTACAGGGTTACGAAAAACTGTTTTTT. This sequence encodes CASSEALQGYEKLFF.

This clone is a singleton in its sample. V and J are TRBV19 and TRBJ2-4; possibly TRBD2 for D (6 bases). From germline, CDR1 is LNHDA and CDR2 SQIVND (reference sequence). This CDR3 has 15 amino acids. V was clipped by 11 bases and J by 1 base, with 18 bases between them. The CDR3 protein is CASNSRRDAKNIQYF. The DNA of the CDR3 is TGTGCCTCGAATTCTCGGCGGGACGCCAAAAACATTCAGTACTTC.

The rearrangement links TRBV11-2 to TRBJ2-3; D remains unclear. The CDR3 is 15 residues long. V lost 0 bases, J lost 0 bases, and 7 bases lay in between. Germline loops: CDR1 SGHAT, CDR2 FQNNGV. CDR3 protein: CASSLEVDSTDTQYF. Here the CDR3 DNA reads TGTGCCAGCAGCTTAGAGGTAGATAGCACAGATACGCAGTATTTT.

The chain uses TRBV7-9 and TRBJ2-6; D is ambiguous. Germline V gene data show CDR1 as SEHNR and CDR2 as FQNEAQ (reference sequence). V was pared by 2 bases and J by 2 bases, with 10 bases between. This CDR3 has 16 residues. CDR3 nucleotide sequence: TGTGCCAGCAGCTTAACGGTTCCCCCTGGGGCCAACGTCCTGACTTTC. Its translation: CASSLTVPPGANVLTF.

This sequence joins TRBV2 and TRBJ2-7; TRBD2 matches at 11 bases. The CDR3 has 15 residues. The V gene's germline CDR1 is SNHLY and CDR2 FYNNEI. J was trimmed by 6 bases and V by 6 bases; bases with no gene match: 10. The CDR3 sequence is CASRSTSGNVFEQYF. CDR3 coding DNA: TGTGCCAGCAGGTCGACTAGCGGGAATGTTTTCGAGCAGTACTTC.

The J gene is TRBJ2-3, the V gene TRBV5-1; perhaps TRBD2 as D (5 bases). The CDR3 extends over 14 amino acids. The V and J ends lost 7 bases and 3 bases respectively, with 15 bases between them. The germline gives CDR1 SGHRS, CDR2 YFSETQ. CDR3 nucleotides: TGCGCCAGCTCAAGCCGGCCGGGAACAGATACGCAGTATTTT. Translation: CASSSRPGTDTQYF.

This chain joins TRBV10-3 and TRBJ2-5; D is perhaps TRBD2 (7 bases). The V end lost 8 bases, the J end lost 5 bases, and 12 bases lay between the germline ends. The germline CDR1 and CDR2 sequences are ENHRY and SYGVKD. The CDR3 consists of 12 residues. The CDR3 loop is CAILGGDETQYF. CDR3 DNA: TGTGCCATCTTAGGGGGGGACGAGACCCAGTACTTC.

The gene calls are TRBV2 and TRBJ1-6; tentative D call: TRBD1 (5 bases). With 3 bases removed from V and 9 bases from J, the gap between germline ends came to 15 bases. The CDR3 loop spans 15 amino acids. Germline values: CDR1 SNHLY, CDR2 FYNNEI. CDR3 region: CASSETGRVGSPLHF. CDR3 nucleotides: TGTGCCAGCAGTGAGACGGGCAGGGTTGGTTCACCCCTCCACTTT.